The 20 T cell receptor beta chains presented below share a single source sample, sequenced in a study of blood T cell repertoires in COVID-19. Only in-frame clones appear in the TCRdb table, and some are missing; sequencing was by immunoSEQ multiplex PCR. The table includes about 140,000 clones, about 75% detected once. Sequenced material: PBMCs or T cells enriched from blood (not recorded which). The receptors were sampled from a woman aged 45 to 65 who had recovered from COVID-19.

CDR3 sequence: CAWSVAADTQYF. CDR3 coding DNA: TGTGCCTGGAGTGTCGCAGCAGATACGCAGTATTTT. This chain uses TRBV30 with TRBJ2-3; D unclear. This CDR3 is built from 12 residues. Germline-derived CDR1 and CDR2 are GTSNPN and SVGIG (reference sequence). Deletions cut 0 bases from V and 4 bases from J, with 5 bases between.

Concerning this clone: This CDR3 is also generated by other DNA sequences in the sample. DNA for the CDR3: TGTGCCAGCAGTTACTCGGGACAGGGCAATCAGCCCCAGCATTTT. It codes for CASSYSGQGNQPQHF. This sequence joins TRBV6-5 and TRBJ1-5, with 8 bases matching TRBD1. Germline V gene lookup returns CDR1 MNHEY and CDR2 SVGAGI. V shed 0 bases, J shed 2 bases, and the junction held 0 bases outside the gene matches. This CDR3 region has 15 residues.

The rearrangement joins TRBV30 to TRBJ1-2; TRBD1 matches at 12 bases. This CDR3 is built from 15 residues. Looked up from germline, CDR1 is GTSNPN and CDR2 is SVGIG (reference sequence). V was pared by 1 base and J by 3 bases, with 3 bases of the junction left unmatched. The CDR3 loop is CAWSAGTGGHYGYTF. The CDR3 coding sequence is TGTGCCTGGAGTGCCGGGACAGGGGGCCACTATGGCTACACCTTC.

V is TRBV7-8 and J is TRBJ1-5, with 9 bases fitting TRBD1. V shed 1 base and J 5 bases; nucleotides not matched to a gene: 9. This CDR3 comprises 17 residues. Per the germline V gene, CDR1 is SGHVS and CDR2 is FQNEAQ. CDR3: CASSLEGTGFSDQPQHF. DNA for the CDR3: TGTGCCAGCAGCTTAGAGGGGACAGGGTTCTCCGATCAGCCCCAGCATTTT.

J is TRBJ2-5 and V is TRBV10-2; D not certain. V lost 9 bases, J lost 5 bases, and 16 bases lay in between. Germline V gene data show CDR1 as WSHSY and CDR2 as SAAADI. The CDR3 covers 13 residues. The CDR3 reads CASLRPGAETQYF. As DNA, the CDR3 is TGCGCCAGTTTGCGACCCGGAGCGGAGACCCAGTACTTC.

The V and J genes are TRBV5-5 and TRBJ2-6, with D hard to call. Germline CDR1 SGHKS, CDR2 YYEKEE (reference sequence). The V gene lost 0 bases and the J gene lost 0 bases, with 4 bases spanning the gap. This CDR3 has 15 amino acids. The CDR3 DNA reads as TGTGCCAGCAGCTTGGCAGACTCTGGGGCCAACGTCCTGACTTTC. This translates into CASSLADSGANVLTF.

A remark on this clone: This sample includes further DNA sequences coding for the same CDR3. The chain recombines TRBV7-9 with TRBJ1-1; unclear D gene. Trimming took off 5 bases at V and 2 bases at J, with 9 bases between the two ends. CDR1 SEHNR and CDR2 FQNEAQ come from the germline V gene (reference sequence). The CDR3 spans 13 residues. The CDR3 is CASSPRGNTEAFF. In DNA form, the CDR3 reads TGTGCCAGCAGCCCCCGGGGAAACACTGAAGCTTTCTTT. The whole variable domain, remainder taken from reference TRBV7-9 and TRBJ1-1, is DTGVSQNPRHKITKRGQNVTFRCDPISEHNRLYWYRQTLGQGPEFLTYFQNEAQLEKSRLLSDRFSAERPKGSFSTLEIQRTEQGDSAMYLCASSPRGNTEAFFGQGTRLTVV.

This chain links TRBV5-5 with TRBJ2-5; 8 bases fit TRBD1. Germline V gene data show CDR1 as SGHKS and CDR2 as YYEKEE (reference sequence). V trimming: 0 bases; J trimming: 2 bases; junction bases outside the gene matches: 9. The length of the CDR3 is 17 residues. The CDR3 region is CASSLGTGQVIQETQYF. The CDR3, as DNA: TGTGCCAGCAGCTTGGGGACGGGACAGGTCATTCAAGAGACCCAGTACTTC.

In its sample, this clone was seen a few times. The chain employs TRBV9 and TRBJ1-2; weak D call: TRBD1 (5 bases). This CDR3 region has 13 residues. Per the germline V gene, CDR1 is SGDLS and CDR2 is YYNGEE. Trimming cost V 0 bases and J 8 bases, with 11 bases left between them. This CDR3 reads CASSVGSGRGYTF. DNA for the CDR3: TGTGCCAGCAGCGTAGGGTCAGGGAGGGGCTACACCTTC.

V gene TRBV30 combines with J gene TRBJ1-5, with TRBD1 identical over 7 bases. Trimming at V came to 3 bases and at J to 4 bases, leaving 3 bases not matched to a gene. The CDR3 consists of 13 residues. Germline V gene data show CDR1 as GTSNPN and CDR2 as SVGIG (reference sequence). The CDR3 DNA follows: TGTGCCTGGAGCGGGACAGATAATCAGCCCCAGCATTTT. Its protein product is CAWSGTDNQPQHF. Using reference TRBV30 and TRBJ1-5 for the parts outside the CDR3, the full variable domain is SQTIHQWPATLVQPVGSPLSLECTVEGTSNPNLYWYRQAAGRGLQLLFYSVGIGQISSEVPQNLSASRPQDRQFILSSKKLLLSDSGFYLCAWSGTDNQPQHFGDGTRLSIL.

V gene TRBV28 combines with J gene TRBJ2-5, with TRBD2 matching over 11 bases. CDR1 is MDHEN and CDR2 is SYDVKM in the germline V gene. CDR3 length equals 17 residues. Trimming at V came to 6 bases and at J to 5 bases, leaving 14 bases not matched to a gene. CDR3 nucleotides: TGTGCCAGCAGAGGGACTAGCGGCCAAGGAAGCGTGGAGACCCAGTACTTC. This sequence encodes CASRGTSGQGSVETQYF.

This clone was observed once. The chain links TRBV29-1 to TRBJ1-3; D is unclear. Germline values: CDR1 SQVTM, CDR2 ANQGSEA. Trimming left V 5 bases short and J 0 bases short, with 14 bases between. This CDR3 region has 15 residues. CDR3 bases: TGCAGCGTTTCCCACGGTGGGAGCTCTGGAAACACCATATATTTT. This translates into CSVSHGGSSGNTIYF.

The genes are TRBV28 and TRBJ1-2; 7 nucleotides align to TRBD1. With 5 bases clipped from V and 4 bases from J, the junction kept 10 bases outside the gene matches. The CDR3 totals 15 residues. Germline CDR1 reads MDHEN; CDR2 reads SYDVKM. This CDR3 is CASSPPRGPGYGYTF. The CDR3 coding sequence is TGTGCCAGCAGTCCACCAAGGGGGCCTGGCTATGGCTACACCTTC.

The chain combines TRBV2 with TRBJ1-5, with D perhaps matching TRBD1 (6 bases). This CDR3 is built from 16 residues. With 7 bases removed from V and 0 bases from J, the gap between germline ends came to 16 bases. The germline gives CDR1 SNHLY, CDR2 FYNNEI. The CDR3 DNA reads TGTGCCAGCACTCTACTACAGGGCGGTAGCAATCAGCCCCAGCATTTT. This sequence encodes CASTLLQGGSNQPQHF.

This clone was counted once. V and J are TRBV28 and TRBJ1-6; no clear D. The V and J ends lost 5 bases and 6 bases respectively, with 32 bases between them. The CDR3 is 21 amino acids. Germline V gene data show CDR1 as MDHEN and CDR2 as SYDVKM. This CDR3 reads CASSPSRGGWEFDTTNSPLHF. In nucleotides, the CDR3 is TGTGCCAGCAGTCCGTCACGGGGAGGGTGGGAGTTCGATACCACTAATTCACCCCTCCACTTT.

The gene calls are TRBV27 and TRBJ2-1; TRBD2 aligns across 10 bases. The germline V gene encodes CDR1 MNHEY and CDR2 SMNVEV (reference sequence). The CDR3 runs to 15 residues. V shed 7 bases, J shed 7 bases, and the junction held 10 bases outside the gene matches. CDR3 loop: CASTLAGGPPNEQFF. The CDR3 nucleotides read TGTGCCAGCACCTTAGCGGGAGGCCCCCCGAATGAGCAGTTCTTC.

The rearrangement uses TRBV6-1 and TRBJ1-1; D ambiguous. Germline CDR1 MNHNS, CDR2 SASEGT. Trimming pared 7 bases from V and 5 bases from J, leaving 11 bases between. The CDR3 is made up of 12 amino acids. Written as DNA, the CDR3 is TGTGCCAGCATACTGCGGGAGACTGAAGCTTTCTTT. It translates to CASILRETEAFF.

The chain uses TRBV11-2 and TRBJ2-3; the D gene is possibly TRBD2 (5 bases). The CDR3 is made up of 16 amino acids. Per the germline V gene, CDR1 is SGHAT and CDR2 is FQNNGV. With 5 bases removed from V and 5 bases from J, the gap between germline ends came to 20 bases. The CDR3 spells CASSPSATRPEDTQYF. The CDR3 nucleotides read TGTGCCAGCAGCCCTTCAGCCACTAGACCTGAAGATACGCAGTATTTT.

The chain employs TRBV29-1 and TRBJ2-2, with TRBD1 matching over 11 bases. Germline V gene data show CDR1 as SQVTM and CDR2 as ANQGSEA. The trim removed 4 bases at V and 6 bases at J, leaving 4 bases unmatched. This CDR3 spans 14 amino acids. DNA for the CDR3: TGCAGCGTTGCCAGGGACAGGGGGTCCGGGGAGCTGTTTTTT. As protein: CSVARDRGSGELFF.

V usage is TRBV9 and J usage is TRBJ2-7; D may be TRBD2 (5 bases). CDR3 length: 13 residues. The V gene's germline CDR1 is SGDLS and CDR2 YYNGEE. Trimming took 3 bases from V and 5 from J, leaving 12 bases between them. CDR3 nucleotide sequence: TGTGCCAGCAGCGCCGGCAGAGGGAACGAGCAGTACTTC. It encodes CASSAGRGNEQYF.